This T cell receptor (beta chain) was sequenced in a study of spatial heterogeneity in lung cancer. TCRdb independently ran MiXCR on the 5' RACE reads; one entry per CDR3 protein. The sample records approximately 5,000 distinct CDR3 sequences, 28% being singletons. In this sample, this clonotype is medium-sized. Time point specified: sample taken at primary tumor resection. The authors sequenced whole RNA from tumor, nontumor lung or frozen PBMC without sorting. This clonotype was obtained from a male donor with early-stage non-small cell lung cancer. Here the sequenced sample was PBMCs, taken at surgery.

The CDR3 sequence is CASSLRLETGELFF. In DNA form, the CDR3 reads TGTGCCAGCAGCTTACGACTTGAGACCGGGGAGCTGTTTTTT. V and J are TRBV9 and TRBJ2-2, with unresolved D. The CDR3 is 14 residues long. The germline gives CDR1 SGDLS, CDR2 YYNGEE. The germline V and J ends were trimmed by 4 bases and 5 bases, with 12 bases remaining between them.